This T cell receptor beta chain came from a study of Graves' ophthalmopathy and Graves' hyperthyroidism. From RNA, the CDR3 regions of TCR beta chains were amplified and sequenced. RT-PCR with HTBI primers came first, then second-round multiplex PCR. MiXCR was run by TCRdb on the multiplex PCR reads, yielding one entry per CDR3 protein. The table records almost 750,000 distinct CDR3 sequences, 40% of them present only once. This clonotype was picked up many times. The sample taken for sequencing was peripheral blood. The TCR was taken from an adult man with Graves' ophthalmopathy.

The CDR3 nucleotides read TGTGCCAGCAGTGGGACTAGCGGAAACACCGGGGAGCTGTTTTTT. Translation gives CASSGTSGNTGELFF. The V and J genes are TRBV2 and TRBJ2-2; 10 positions match TRBD2. Germline lookup yields CDR1 SNHLY and CDR2 FYNNEI. J gave up 2 bases and V 4 bases, and 1 base lay outside the gene matches. The length of the CDR3 is 15 residues.